This T cell receptor beta chain derives from a study of spatial heterogeneity in lung cancer. TCRdb itself ran the 5' RACE reads through MiXCR, one entry per CDR3 protein. Among fewer than 50,000 distinct CDR3 sequences listed, approximately 10% were seen once. Noted time point: blood at routine non-recurrence follow-up after resection. The sequence came from a female donor with early-stage non-small cell lung cancer. The sample here was PBMCs, taken at follow-up.

CDR3 coding DNA: TGTGCCAGCAGCTTAACGCCCGGGGGGGCCTATGAGACCCAGTACTTC. It translates to CASSLTPGGAYETQYF. The genes are TRBV7-3 and TRBJ2-5; 8 positions agree with TRBD2. Germline-derived CDR1 and CDR2 are SGHTA and FQGTGA. This CDR3 contains 16 residues. J gave up 5 bases and V 0 bases, and 8 bases lay outside the gene matches.